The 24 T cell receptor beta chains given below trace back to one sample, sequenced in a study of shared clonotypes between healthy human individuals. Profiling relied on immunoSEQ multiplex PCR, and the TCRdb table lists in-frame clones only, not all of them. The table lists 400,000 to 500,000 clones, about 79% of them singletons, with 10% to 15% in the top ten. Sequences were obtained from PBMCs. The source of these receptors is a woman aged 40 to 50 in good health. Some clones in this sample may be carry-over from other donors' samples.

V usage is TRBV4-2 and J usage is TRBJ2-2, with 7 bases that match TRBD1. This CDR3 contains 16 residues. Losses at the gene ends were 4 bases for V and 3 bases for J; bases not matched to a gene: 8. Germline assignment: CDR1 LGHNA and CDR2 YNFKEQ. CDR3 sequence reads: CASSPSGDRDTGELFF. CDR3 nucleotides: TGTGCCAGCAGCCCAAGTGGGGACAGAGACACCGGGGAGCTGTTTTTT.

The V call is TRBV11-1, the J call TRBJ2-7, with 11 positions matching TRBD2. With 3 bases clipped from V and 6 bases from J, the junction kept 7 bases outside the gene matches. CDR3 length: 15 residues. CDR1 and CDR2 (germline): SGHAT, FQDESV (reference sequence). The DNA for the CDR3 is TGTGCCAGCAGCTTGCTAGCGGGAGGAATTCGCGAGCAGTACTTC. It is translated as CASSLLAGGIREQYF. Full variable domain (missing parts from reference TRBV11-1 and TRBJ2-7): EAEVAQSPRYKITEKSQAVAFWCDPISGHATLYWYRQILGQGPELLVQFQDESVVDDSQLPKDRFSAERLKGVDSTLKIQPAELGDSAMYLCASSLLAGGIREQYFGPGTRLTVT.

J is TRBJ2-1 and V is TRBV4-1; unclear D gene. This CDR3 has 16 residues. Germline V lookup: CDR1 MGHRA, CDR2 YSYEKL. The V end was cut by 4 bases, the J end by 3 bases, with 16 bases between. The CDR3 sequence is CASSPVTGPLYNEQFF. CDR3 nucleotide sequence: TGCGCCAGCAGCCCGGTGACCGGGCCTCTCTACAATGAGCAGTTCTTC.

CDR3 sequence reads: CASSYDRDNEKLFF. The DNA for the CDR3 is TGTGCCAGCAGTTACGACAGAGACAATGAAAAACTGTTTTTT. The genes are TRBV6-5 and TRBJ1-4; possibly TRBD1 for D (5 bases). Germline assignment: CDR1 MNHEY and CDR2 SVGAGI. Trimming shortened V by 2 bases and J by 5 bases, and 9 bases separated the two germline ends. The CDR3 contains 14 residues.

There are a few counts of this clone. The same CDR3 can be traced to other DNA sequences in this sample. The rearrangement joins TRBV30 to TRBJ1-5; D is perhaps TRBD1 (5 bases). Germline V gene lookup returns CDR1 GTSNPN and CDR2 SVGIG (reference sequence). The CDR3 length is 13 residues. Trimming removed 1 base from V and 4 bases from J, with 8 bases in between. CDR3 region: CAWSGGRNQPQHF. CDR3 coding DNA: TGTGCCTGGAGTGGGGGGAGGAATCAGCCCCAGCATTTT.

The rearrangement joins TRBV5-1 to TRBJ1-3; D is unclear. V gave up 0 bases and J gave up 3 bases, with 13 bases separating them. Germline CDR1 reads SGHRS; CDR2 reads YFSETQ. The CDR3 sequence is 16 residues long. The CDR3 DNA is TGCGCCAGCAGCTTGGGTGGAACCGGGAGTGGAAACACCATATATTTT. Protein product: CASSLGGTGSGNTIYF.

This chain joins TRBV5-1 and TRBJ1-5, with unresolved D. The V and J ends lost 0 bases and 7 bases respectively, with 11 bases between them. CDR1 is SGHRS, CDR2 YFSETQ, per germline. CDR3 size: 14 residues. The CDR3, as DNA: TGCGCCAGCAGCTTGGATACGGAAGGGCAGCCCCAGCATTTT. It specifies CASSLDTEGQPQHF.

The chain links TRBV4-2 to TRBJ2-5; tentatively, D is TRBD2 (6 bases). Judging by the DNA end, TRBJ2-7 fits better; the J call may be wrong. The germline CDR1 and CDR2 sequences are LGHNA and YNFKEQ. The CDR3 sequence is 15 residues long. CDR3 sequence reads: CASSQGQDYSYEQYF. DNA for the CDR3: TGTGCCAGCAGCCAAGGTCAGGACTATTCCTACGAGCAGTACTTC.

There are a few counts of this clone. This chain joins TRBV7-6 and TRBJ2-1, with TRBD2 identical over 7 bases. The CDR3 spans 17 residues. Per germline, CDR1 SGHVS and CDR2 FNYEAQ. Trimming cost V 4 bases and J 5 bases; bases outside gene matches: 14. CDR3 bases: TGTGCCAGCAGCTCCAGACTAGCTCTAGGGTCACACAATGAGCAGTTCTTC. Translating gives CASSSRLALGSHNEQFF.

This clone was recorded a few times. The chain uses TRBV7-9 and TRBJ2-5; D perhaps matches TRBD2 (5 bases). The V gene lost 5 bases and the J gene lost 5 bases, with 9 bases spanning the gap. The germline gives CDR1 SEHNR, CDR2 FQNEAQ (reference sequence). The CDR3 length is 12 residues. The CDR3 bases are TGTGCCAGCAGCCAGTCGGGGGAGACCCAGTACTTC. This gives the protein CASSQSGETQYF.

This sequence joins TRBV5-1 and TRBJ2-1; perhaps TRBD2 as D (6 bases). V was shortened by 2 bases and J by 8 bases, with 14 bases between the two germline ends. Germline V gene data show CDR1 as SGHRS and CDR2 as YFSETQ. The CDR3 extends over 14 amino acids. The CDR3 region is CASSFGTGGDEQFF. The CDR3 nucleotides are TGCGCCAGCAGCTTTGGGACTGGAGGGGATGAGCAGTTCTTC.

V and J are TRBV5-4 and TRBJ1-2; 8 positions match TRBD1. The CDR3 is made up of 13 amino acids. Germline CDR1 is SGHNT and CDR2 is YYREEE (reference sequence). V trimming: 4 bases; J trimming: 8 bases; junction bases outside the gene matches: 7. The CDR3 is CASSHPDREGYTF. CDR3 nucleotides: TGTGCCAGCAGCCACCCGGACAGGGAGGGCTACACCTTC.

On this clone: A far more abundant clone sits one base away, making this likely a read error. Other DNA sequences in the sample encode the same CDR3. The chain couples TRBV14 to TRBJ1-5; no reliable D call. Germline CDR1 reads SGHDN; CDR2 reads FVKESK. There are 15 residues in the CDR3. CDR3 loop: CASSLDMDSNQPQHF. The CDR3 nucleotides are TGCGCCAGCAGCCTTGACATGGATAGCAATCAGCCCCAGCATTTT.

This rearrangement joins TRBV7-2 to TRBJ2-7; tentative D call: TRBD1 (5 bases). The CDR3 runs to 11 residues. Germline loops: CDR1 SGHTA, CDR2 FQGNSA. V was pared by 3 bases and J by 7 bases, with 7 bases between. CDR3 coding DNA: TGTGCCAGCAGCTTGGGGCGGGAGCAGTACTTC. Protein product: CASSLGREQYF.

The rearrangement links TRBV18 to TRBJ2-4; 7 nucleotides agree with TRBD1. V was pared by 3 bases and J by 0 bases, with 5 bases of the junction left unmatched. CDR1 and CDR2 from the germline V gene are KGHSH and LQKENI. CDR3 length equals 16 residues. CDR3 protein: CASSPRDSLAKNIQYF. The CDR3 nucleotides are TGTGCCAGCTCACCTCGGGACAGCCTAGCCAAAAACATTCAGTACTTC.

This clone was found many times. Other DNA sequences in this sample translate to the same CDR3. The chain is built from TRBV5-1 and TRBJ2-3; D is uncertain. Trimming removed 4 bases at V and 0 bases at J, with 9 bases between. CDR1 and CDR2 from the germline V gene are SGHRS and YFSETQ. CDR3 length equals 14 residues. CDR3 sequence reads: CASSPTTSTDTQYF. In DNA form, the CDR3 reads TGCGCCAGCAGCCCTACAACTAGCACAGATACGCAGTATTTT. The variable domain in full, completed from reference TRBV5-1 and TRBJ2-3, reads KAGVTQTPRYLIKTRGQQVTLSCSPISGHRSVSWYQQTPGQGLQFLFEYFSETQRNKGNFPGRFSGRQFSNSRSEMNVSTLELGDSALYLCASSPTTSTDTQYFGPGTRLTVL.

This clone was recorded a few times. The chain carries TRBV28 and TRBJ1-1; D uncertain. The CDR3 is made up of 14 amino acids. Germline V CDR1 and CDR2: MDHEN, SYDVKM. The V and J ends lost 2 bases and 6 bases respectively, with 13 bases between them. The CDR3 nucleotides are TGTGCCAGCAGTTTAGCGGGCGGTGGAGCTGAAGCTTTCTTT. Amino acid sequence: CASSLAGGGAEAFF.

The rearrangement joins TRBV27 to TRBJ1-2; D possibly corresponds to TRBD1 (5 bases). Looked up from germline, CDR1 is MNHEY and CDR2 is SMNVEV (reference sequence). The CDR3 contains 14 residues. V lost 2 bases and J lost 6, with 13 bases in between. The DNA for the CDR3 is TGTGCCAGCAGTTTAATTCCAAGGGGAGATGGCTACACCTTC. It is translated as CASSLIPRGDGYTF.

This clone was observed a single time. The CDR3 sequence is CASSFGRQGYEQYF. The CDR3 DNA sequence: TGTGCCAGCAGCTTTGGTAGGCAGGGCTACGAGCAGTACTTC. J is TRBJ2-5 and V is TRBV7-2; the D gene is possibly TRBD1 (5 bases). TRBJ2-7 explains the end of the DNA better; the J call may be wrong. This CDR3 contains 14 residues. CDR1 and CDR2 (germline): SGHTA, FQGNSA.

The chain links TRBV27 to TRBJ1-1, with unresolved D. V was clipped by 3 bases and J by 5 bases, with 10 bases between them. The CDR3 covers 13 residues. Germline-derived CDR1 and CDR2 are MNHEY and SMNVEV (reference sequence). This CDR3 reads CASSFGGPTEAFF. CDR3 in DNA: TGTGCCAGCAGTTTTGGTGGTCCGACTGAAGCTTTCTTT.

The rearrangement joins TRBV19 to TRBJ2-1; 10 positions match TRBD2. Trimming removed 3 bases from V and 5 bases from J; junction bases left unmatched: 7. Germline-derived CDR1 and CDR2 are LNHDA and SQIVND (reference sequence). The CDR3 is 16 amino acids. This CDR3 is CASSIPSGGGHNEQFF. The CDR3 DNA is TGTGCCAGTAGTATCCCTAGCGGGGGTGGGCACAATGAGCAGTTCTTC.

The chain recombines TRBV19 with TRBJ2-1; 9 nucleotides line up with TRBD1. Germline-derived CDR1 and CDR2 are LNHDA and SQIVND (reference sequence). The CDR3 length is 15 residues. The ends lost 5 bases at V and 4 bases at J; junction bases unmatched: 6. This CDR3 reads CASSDGTGLYNEQFF. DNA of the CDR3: TGTGCCAGTAGTGACGGGACAGGGCTTTACAATGAGCAGTTCTTC.

CDR3 loop: CASSPQQGGNQPQHF. The CDR3 DNA follows: TGTGCCAGCAGTCCACAACAGGGGGGAAATCAGCCCCAGCATTTT. The V call is TRBV27, the J call TRBJ1-5, with TRBD1 matching over 8 bases. This CDR3 spans 15 amino acids. Germline loops: CDR1 MNHEY, CDR2 SMNVEV (reference sequence). The V gene end was trimmed by 5 bases and the J gene end by 4 bases; junction bases not matched to a gene: 7.

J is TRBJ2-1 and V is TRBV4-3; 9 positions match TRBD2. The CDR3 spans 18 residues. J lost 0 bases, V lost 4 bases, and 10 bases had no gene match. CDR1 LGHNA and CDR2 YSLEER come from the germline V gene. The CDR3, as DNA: TGCGCCAGCAGCCTCCTCGGGAGCGGGGGGAGCTCCTACAATGAGCAGTTCTTC. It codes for CASSLLGSGGSSYNEQFF.